The rows below give T cell receptor beta chains drawn from one sample of a study of human T cells and chemical hapten exposure. TCRdb re-analysed the RACE reads in MiXCR, keeping a single row per CDR3 protein. The data contain more than 300,000 distinct CDR3 sequences, approximately 5% of them singletons. The input for sequencing was whole blood, taken in connection with sensitization to the hapten diphenylcyclopropenone (DPC). The receptors here all came from a woman aged 18 to 35 with alopecia areata. Some clones in this sample may be carry-over from other donors' samples. The CDR3 runs from the conserved cysteine through the conserved F or W. Fields, in order: J gene, clone size, D gene, CDR3 length, V gene, CDR3 protein, CDR3 DNA. D genes are given only for firm matches. The size entry is marked missing in some rows and otherwise reads once, few, many or a size class.

TRBJ1-2	few	TRBD1	15	TRBV4-3	CASSLGDRVIYGYTF	TGCGCCAGCAGTTTGGGGGACAGGGTTATCTATGGCTACACCTTC
TRBJ2-7	-	-	15	TRBV28	CASSQGPAGPYEQYF	TGTGCCAGCAGCCAAGGGCCGGCGGGGCCCTACGAGCAGTACTTC
TRBJ2-1	many	TRBD1	12	TRBV6-5	CASREGANEQFF	TGTGCCAGCCGCGAGGGGGCAAATGAGCAGTTCTTC
TRBJ2-1	few	TRBD2	19	TRBV2	CASSEGTLDRRGAYNEQFF	TGTGCCAGCAGTGAAGGGACCCTCGATCGGCGGGGGGCCTACAATGAGCAGTTCTTC
TRBJ2-1	few	TRBD1	15	TRBV6-5	CASSYAGQGSGEQFF	TGTGCCAGCAGTTACGCGGGACAGGGGTCGGGTGAGCAGTTCTTC
TRBJ2-7	few	-	13	TRBV7-2	CASSLGWAGEQYF	TGTGCCAGCAGCTTAGGATGGGCGGGGGAGCAGTACTTC
TRBJ1-1	many	TRBD1	15	TRBV10-3	CAISVTGARNTEAFF	TGTGCCATCAGTGTGACAGGGGCGAGAAACACTGAAGCTTTCTTT
TRBJ2-5	few	-	15	TRBV12-3/TRBV12-4	CASSASLVSVETQYF	TGTGCCAGCAGCGCTTCCCTAGTTAGCGTGGAGACCCAGTACTTC
TRBJ1-2	many	-	12	TRBV3-1	CASSQGGSGYTF	TGTGCCAGCAGCCAAGGAGGATCTGGCTACACCTTC
TRBJ2-3	many	TRBD2	16	TRBV7-2	CASSSRASGGTDTQYF	TGTGCCAGCAGCTCGAGGGCTAGCGGGGGCACAGATACGCAGTATTTT
TRBJ2-7	few	-	15	TRBV12-3/TRBV12-4	CASSPSLGQLYEQYF	TGTGCCAGCAGTCCAAGTCTCGGACAGCTCTACGAGCAGTACTTC
TRBJ2-2	few	-	13	TRBV6-5	CASVGANTGELFF	TGTGCCAGCGTAGGGGCGAACACCGGGGAGCTGTTTTTT
TRBJ2-2	few	-	16	TRBV4-2	CASSQGRTTNTGELFF	TGTGCCAGCAGCCAAGGAAGGACCACCAACACCGGGGAGCTGTTTTTT
TRBJ1-5	many	-	14	TRBV4-3	CASSQDWGPQPQHF	TGCGCCAGCAGCCAAGACTGGGGCCCTCAGCCCCAGCATTTT
TRBJ1-3	few	-	15	TRBV10-3	CAIKRGDNSGNTIYF	TGTGCCATCAAGAGAGGGGATAACTCTGGAAACACCATATATTTT
TRBJ2-7	few	TRBD2	18	TRBV5-6	CASSYRRGRPGGAYEQYF	TGTGCCAGCAGCTACCGACGCGGCAGGCCCGGGGGGGCCTACGAGCAGTACTTC
TRBJ2-7	-	-	15	TRBV7-2	CASSLVVDNPYEQYF	TGTGCCAGCAGCTTAGTCGTGGACAATCCCTACGAGCAGTACTTC
TRBJ1-4	few	-	17	TRBV6-5	CASSYGVKGGPDEKLFF	TGTGCCAGCAGTTACGGGGTGAAGGGGGGGCCCGATGAAAAACTGTTTTTT
TRBJ1-4	few	TRBD1	15	TRBV7-2	CASSPNRGTNEKLFF	TGTGCCAGCAGCCCCAACAGGGGAACTAATGAAAAACTGTTTTTT
TRBJ1-3	many	-	16	TRBV7-2	CASSLESVYSGNTIYF	TGTGCCAGCAGCTTAGAATCAGTTTACTCTGGAAACACCATATATTTT
TRBJ1-4	many	TRBD1	17	TRBV4-2	CASSQVGQGPTNEKLFF	TGTGCCAGCAGCCAAGTGGGACAGGGTCCAACTAATGAAAAACTGTTTTTT
TRBJ1-6	many	-	14	TRBV4-2	CASSLQRVNSPLHF	TGTGCCAGCAGCCTACAGAGGGTTAATTCACCCCTCCACTTT
TRBJ1-3	few	-	17	TRBV7-9	CASSLALRGASGNTIYF	TGTGCCAGCAGCTTAGCCCTGAGGGGGGCCTCTGGAAACACCATATATTTT
TRBJ1-5	many	-	14	TRBV6-1	CASSTWPSNQPQHF	TGTGCCAGCAGTACCTGGCCCTCAAATCAGCCCCAGCATTTT
TRBJ1-4	-	-	15	TRBV7-2	CASSLGIRGAEKLFF	TGTGCCAGCAGCTTAGGGATCAGGGGCGCAGAAAAACTGTTTTTT
TRBJ2-4	once	-	13	TRBV27	CASSPPPGLIQYF	TGTGCCAGCAGCCCTCCCCCAGGGCTCATTCAGTACTTC
TRBJ1-1	many	-	14	TRBV6-5	CASSRGRLNTEAFF	TGTGCCAGCTCTAGAGGCAGGCTGAACACTGAAGCTTTCTTT
TRBJ2-7	-	-	16	TRBV5-1	CASSPPGTSMTYEQYF	TGCGCCAGCAGCCCCCCCGGGACTTCCATGACCTACGAGCAGTACTTC
TRBJ2-7	many	-	14	TRBV29-1	CSVEDGLGRDEQYF	TGCAGCGTTGAAGATGGGCTGGGTAGGGACGAGCAGTACTTC
TRBJ2-1	-	-	15	TRBV2	CASSLPQGGNNEQFF	TGTGCCAGCAGCCTCCCCCAGGGTGGAAACAATGAGCAGTTCTTC
TRBJ1-1	few	-	15	TRBV7-9	CASSLDVGANTEAFF	TGTGCCAGCAGCTTAGATGTAGGGGCCAACACTGAAGCTTTCTTT
TRBJ2-7	-	TRBD1	14	TRBV2	CASQGQLSSYEQYF	TGTGCCAGCCAGGGACAGCTGAGCTCCTACGAGCAGTACTTC
TRBJ2-1	few	TRBD1	15	TRBV7-9	CASRSGQGPYNEQFF	TGTGCCAGCAGGAGCGGACAGGGCCCCTACAATGAGCAGTTCTTC
TRBJ2-7	few	-	14	TRBV4-1	CASSPGLIAYEQYF	TGCGCCAGCAGCCCTGGACTGATCGCCTACGAGCAGTACTTC
TRBJ1-1	few	-	16	TRBV12-3/TRBV12-4	CASSLIFGDMNTEAFF	TGTGCCAGCAGTTTAATCTTTGGGGATATGAACACTGAAGCTTTCTTT